This note documents a single T cell receptor (beta chain) sequence. Its matching antigen is unknown. These data are taken from a study of post-analysis software for immune sequencing data. On the study more broadly: Courses of disease covered relapsing-remitting, secondary progressive and progressive-relapsing multiple sclerosis. General study results and limits: The study found TRBV5-6, TRBV5-1 and TRBV20-1 among five or six TRBV segments more frequent in patients than controls. Significantly lower normalized Chao1 diversity was seen in multiple sclerosis patients than in controls. F measure grouped same-batch samples tightly together.

Germline values: CDR1 SGHVS, CDR2 FQNEAQ. The V and J ends lost 3 bases and 4 bases respectively, with 21 bases between them. This CDR3 is 17 amino acids long. Unique molecular identifiers were present in the TCR beta cDNA libraries. T cells numbering roughly 0.9 to 11 million gave rise to 500,000 or so cDNA molecules. TCRdb redid the calling of the PCR reads with MiXCR, one entry per CDR3 protein. This table holds about 380,000 distinct CDR3 sequences, roughly 38% found once. The chain uses TRBV7-8 and TRBJ1-1; maybe TRBD1 (6 bases). The specimen sequenced was blood. The TCR was taken from a girl aged 10-17 years with multiple sclerosis. The CDR3 coding sequence is TGTGCCAGCAGCTTGTCCAGGGGCGGTTCAAGGAGCACTGAAGCTTTCTTT. Translated, it gives CASSLSRGGSRSTEAFF.